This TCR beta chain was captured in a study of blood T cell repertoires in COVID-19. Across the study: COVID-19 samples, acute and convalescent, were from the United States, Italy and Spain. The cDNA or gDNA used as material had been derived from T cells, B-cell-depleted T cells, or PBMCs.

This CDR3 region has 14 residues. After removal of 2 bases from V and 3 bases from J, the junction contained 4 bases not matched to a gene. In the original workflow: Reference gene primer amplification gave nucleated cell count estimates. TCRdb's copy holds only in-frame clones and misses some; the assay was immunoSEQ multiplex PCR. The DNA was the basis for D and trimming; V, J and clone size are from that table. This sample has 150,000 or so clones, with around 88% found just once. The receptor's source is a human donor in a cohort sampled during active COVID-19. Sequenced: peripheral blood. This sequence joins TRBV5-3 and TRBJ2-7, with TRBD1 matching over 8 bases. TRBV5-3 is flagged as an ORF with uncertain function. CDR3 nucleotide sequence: TGTGCCAGAAGCTTAACCGGGACAGGCTACGAGCAGTACTTC. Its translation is CARSLTGTGYEQYF.